The text below deals with one TCR beta chain. Its antigen specificity is not known. Base quality data are lacking; no much larger clone is found one base away. Systemically healthy Caucasian individuals from Russia, some 40 in total and aged 6 to 90 years, were included as donors. About 10 milliliters of peripheral blood were collected from each donor into EDTA-treated Vacutainer tubes. Ficoll-Paque density-gradient centrifugation was used to isolate PBMCs, with at least 7 million obtained per sample. Total RNA, at least 5 micrograms per sample, was extracted from PBMCs with Trizol reagent. For every donor, an aliquot of PBMCs went through flow cytometry to measure the percentages of naive CD45RAhigh/CD27high T cells. Libraries were prepared through 5' RACE. TCRdb shows the sequencer as Illumina HiSeq 2500. A second about 7 to 11 cycle PCR used a sample-barcoded 5' primer and a J-beta primer mix. A template-switch 5' adaptor carrying 12 random nucleotides introduced a unique molecular identifier onto each TCR beta cDNA molecule. Each sample yielded at least 2.5 million CDR3-containing paired-end reads. All of the RNA was converted into first-strand cDNA using the Mint cDNA synthesis kit, with a TRBC-specific oligonucleotide serving as the primer. After uracil-DNA glycosylase treatment, a first 18-cycle PCR used universal primers M1SS and BC2_uni_R on all cDNA. On the study's bioinformatics: Normalization of each sample was performed by random selection of 1 million high-quality reads, each carrying a distinct molecular identifier. Instead of being binned into consensus sequences, reads that shared molecular identifiers were thrown out. CDR3 identification, clonotype clustering and error correction used MiTCR with a Q25 quality threshold and the strictest error-elimination algorithm. Lower-bound total TCR beta diversity was estimated with a nonparametric unseen species model using Euler transformation. TCRdb reprocessed the public reads (quality trimming at Q25 with fastp, clone calling with MiXCR) and kept in-frame beta chains. Every distinct CDR3 protein forms one entry, paired with its most common genes and DNA. TCRdb's processing, not the authors' own work, is the source of the V and J calls. For this sample there are some 780,000 distinct CDR3 sequences; approximately 60% appear just once. The ten largest account for approximately 24% of the sample.

These data are taken from a study of blood T cells in healthy people across ages (dated by TCRdb to between 2014 and 2017). Broadly, across the study: In model experiments, roughly one uniquely barcoded TCR beta cDNA molecule per two T cells was captured by template switching. To track age-related changes in TCR beta repertoire diversity, the study relied on deep sequencing normalized with unique cDNA molecular identifiers. Four age groups were formed from the donors: young (average about 16 years), middle-aged (approximately 42), aged (under 70) and long-lived (around 82). Donors of different ages were randomly distributed across sequencing lanes to avoid experimental bias. The study analyzed two additional independent replicas of 1 million unique cDNA reads from the same blood draw for two donors, one aged 18 to 30 and one aged 80 or older. Results and caveats for the whole study, not just this receptor: There was a strong correlation between observed TCR beta diversity and the percentage of naive T cells measured by flow cytometry. Because donor CMV infection status was unknown, age-related changes in expanded clonotypes were potentially confounded. Compared with the aged group, the long-lived group had more naive CD4+ T cells, fewer expanded clones and increased TCR diversity, suggesting age selection. Observed TCR beta diversity per million T cells fell roughly linearly with age, and a significant reduction was already apparent by age approximately 41. Bulk unsorted PBMC profiling prevented conclusive comparison of naive and antigen-experienced compartments. Estimates of total diversity based on one million sequenced T cells were regarded as lower bounds and as underestimates.

Cut back by 5 bases and 4 bases, the V and J ends lie 9 bases apart. The CDR3 runs 12 amino acids, cysteine and phenylalanine included. Only CDR3 DNA is held: 36 bases, read in frame from base 1. As encoded in the germline V gene, CDR1 is MDHEN while CDR2 is SYDVKM. The sequence was collected from a man between 35 and 55 years old in good health. The sequence is built from TRBV28 and TRBJ2-7, with the D gene uncertain. Sequenced input: blood. The CDR3 corresponds to CASSQPGYEQYF. The nucleotide sequence reads TGTGCCAGCAGTCAGCCCGGGTACGAGCAGTACTTC.